These 24 T cell receptor beta chains were all obtained from the same sample, sequenced in a study of CD8 T cells in Susac syndrome. With random hexamers, roughly 0.5 to 1 ug RNA was reverse transcribed. TCRdb fed the immunoSEQ multiplex PCR reads into MiXCR, producing one record per CDR3 protein. This sample has about 29,000 distinct CDR3 sequences, with 94% found just once. Sequenced sample: CD8+ T cells from PBMCs. These receptor sequences come from a human donor in good health.

This clonotype was detected once. The chain uses TRBV6-5 and TRBJ2-7, with no clear D. Trimming pared 2 bases from V and 0 bases from J, leaving 5 bases between. The CDR3 totals 13 residues. Per germline, CDR1 MNHEY and CDR2 SVGAGI. CDR3 protein: CASSYPSSYEQYF. The CDR3 DNA sequence: TGTGCCAGCAGTTACCCGAGCTCCTACGAGCAGTACTTC.

This clonotype has only one observation. The gene calls are TRBV7-2 and TRBJ1-1; 7 bases fit TRBD1. J lost 4 bases, V lost 3 bases, and 5 bases had no gene match. CDR1 SGHTA and CDR2 FQGNSA come from the germline V gene. The CDR3 is made up of 14 amino acids. The CDR3 DNA reads TGTGCCAGCAGCTTGAACAGGGGCGGCACTGAAGCTTTCTTT. This encodes CASSLNRGGTEAFF.

This chain links TRBV29-1 with TRBJ2-2; D not resolved. Germline lookup yields CDR1 SQVTM and CDR2 ANQGSEA. The V end was cut by 0 bases, the J end by 3 bases, with 5 bases between. The CDR3 is 13 amino acids. The CDR3, as DNA: TGCAGCGTTGAAGACCGCGACACCGGGGAGCTGTTTTTT. It translates to CSVEDRDTGELFF.

The CDR3 coding sequence is TGCAGTGTACCCCAGCCACAGGGGGCTAATTCACCCCTCCACTTT. Protein product: CSVPQPQGANSPLHF. V and J are TRBV20-1 and TRBJ1-6; 9 bases are a match to TRBD1. Losses at the gene ends were 7 bases for V and 6 bases for J; bases not matched to a gene: 10. This CDR3 region has 15 residues. Germline assignment: CDR1 DFQATT and CDR2 SNEGSKA (reference sequence).

The V call is TRBV7-2, the J call TRBJ2-1, with D possibly being TRBD2 (6 bases). Trimming took 0 bases from V and 8 from J, leaving 14 bases between them. The CDR3 spans 15 residues. Germline V gene sequence: CDR1 SGHTA, CDR2 FQGNSA. The CDR3 sequence: CASSLAPGVVDEQFF. For the CDR3, the DNA is TGTGCCAGCAGCTTAGCGCCGGGGGTAGTGGATGAGCAGTTCTTC. Drawing the rest from reference TRBV7-2 and TRBJ2-1, the complete variable domain is GAGVSQSPSNKVTEKGKDVELRCDPISGHTALYWYRQSLGQGLEFLIYFQGNSAPDKSGLPSDRFSAERTGGSVSTLTIQRTQQEDSAVYLCASSLAPGVVDEQFFGPGTRLTVL.

V and J are TRBV7-9 and TRBJ2-1; possibly TRBD2 for D (7 bases). The CDR3 contains 16 residues. The germline V gene has CDR1 SEHNR and CDR2 FQNEAQ (reference sequence). Trimming removed 5 bases at V and 1 base at J, with 15 bases between. The CDR3 DNA is TGTGCCAGCAGCAGCCCCGGGGGGCCTTCCTACAATGAGCAGTTCTTC. Residues: CASSSPGGPSYNEQFF.

The J gene is TRBJ2-5, the V gene TRBV2; D gene ambiguous. Germline CDR1 and CDR2: SNHLY and FYNNEI. V gave up 7 bases and J gave up 5 bases, with 17 bases separating them. CDR3 size: 14 residues. This chain's CDR3 is CASIGIGHGETQYF. The DNA for the CDR3 is TGTGCCAGCATTGGAATAGGTCACGGGGAGACCCAGTACTTC.

The gene calls are TRBV20-1 and TRBJ2-2; D possibly corresponds to TRBD2 (5 bases). V dropped 3 bases and J dropped 0 bases, with 8 bases sitting between them. CDR1 DFQATT and CDR2 SNEGSKA come from the germline V gene (reference sequence). The CDR3 is made up of 14 amino acids. CDR3 nucleotide sequence: TGCAGTGCTAGCCAGACTACGAACACCGGGGAGCTGTTTTTT. Translation: CSASQTTNTGELFF.

The J gene is TRBJ1-2, the V gene TRBV20-1; D uncertain. The CDR3 is made up of 14 amino acids. The V end was cut by 2 bases, the J end by 0 bases, with 10 bases between. CDR1 and CDR2 (germline): DFQATT, SNEGSKA (reference sequence). In DNA, the CDR3 is TGCAGTGCTAGAATAAGGTCGTCTAACTATGGCTACACCTTC. It yields the protein CSARIRSSNYGYTF.

This clonotype is a singleton in its sample. The chain uses TRBV19 and TRBJ2-5; the D is unclear. V lost 6 bases to trimming and J lost 5 bases, with 10 bases between them. The CDR3 is made up of 12 amino acids. Germline V lookup: CDR1 LNHDA, CDR2 SQIVND (reference sequence). The CDR3 region is CASSPSVETQYF. The CDR3 nucleotides read TGTGCCAGTAGCCCCAGCGTGGAGACCCAGTACTTC.

The chain couples TRBV14 to TRBJ2-7; TRBD2 matches 9 bases. V was clipped by 4 bases and J by 2 bases; unmatched bases: 9. The V gene's germline CDR1 is SGHDN and CDR2 FVKESK. CDR3 length: 16 residues. CDR3 nucleotide sequence: TGTGCCAGCAGCCCACACGGGCGGGGGGGCCCCTACGAGCAGTACTTC. Protein product: CASSPHGRGGPYEQYF.

The rearrangement links TRBV19 to TRBJ1-5; D uncertain. CDR1 is LNHDA and CDR2 is SQIVND in the germline V gene (reference sequence). Trimming cost V 6 bases and J 3 bases, with 21 bases left between them. CDR3 length: 17 residues. The CDR3 protein is CASRPPPVGFDNQPQHF. The CDR3 DNA is TGTGCCAGTAGGCCCCCCCCTGTAGGGTTCGACAATCAGCCCCAGCATTTT. The complete variable domain, with remaining parts taken from reference TRBV19 and TRBJ1-5, reads DGGITQSPKYLFRKEGQNVTLSCEQNLNHDAMYWYRQDPGQGLRLIYYSQIVNDFQKGDIAEGYSVSREKKESFPLTVTSAQKNPTAFYLCASRPPPVGFDNQPQHFGDGTRLSIL.

V gene TRBV10-1 combines with J gene TRBJ1-1; D is undetermined. This CDR3 spans 13 amino acids. CDR1 is WNHNN and CDR2 is SYGVQD in the germline V gene (reference sequence). Between the trimmed V and J ends, which lost 3 bases and 5 bases, there was a span of 10 bases. CDR3 loop: CASSDSFGTEAFF. In nucleotides, the CDR3 is TGCGCCAGCAGTGATAGCTTTGGGACTGAAGCTTTCTTT.

This chain uses TRBV7-2 with TRBJ2-3, with 12 bases lining up with TRBD2. The CDR3 spans 15 residues. Germline CDR1 reads SGHTA; CDR2 reads FQGNSA. V was pared by 7 bases and J by 2 bases, with 4 bases of the junction left unmatched. CDR3 region: CASNLAGGNTDTQYF. The CDR3 coding sequence is TGTGCCAGCAACCTAGCGGGGGGGAACACAGATACGCAGTATTTT.

In this sample, this clonotype turned up once. The CDR3 here is CASSPRDRSSYEQYF. DNA for the CDR3: TGTGCCAGCAGCCCCCGGGACAGGAGCTCCTACGAGCAGTACTTC. V gene TRBV7-9 combines with J gene TRBJ2-7; 8 bases are shared with TRBD1. The length of the CDR3 is 15 residues. Germline assignment: CDR1 SEHNR and CDR2 FQNEAQ (reference sequence). The V and J ends lost 5 bases and 0 bases, in that order; junction bases with no gene match: 6.

This chain uses TRBV10-3 with TRBJ2-7; D unclear. V lost 3 bases and J 1 base, leaving 10 bases between the germline ends. In germline, CDR1 is ENHRY, CDR2 SYGVKD. The CDR3 runs 14 residues. The CDR3 region has the DNA TGTGCCATCAGTGACCCGACCGTTTCCTACGAGCAGTACTTC. Its protein product is CAISDPTVSYEQYF.

For the CDR3, the DNA is TGCAGCGTTGAAAGCCCGGGGCCGAACTACGAGCAGTACTTC. Protein sequence: CSVESPGPNYEQYF. The rearrangement uses TRBV29-1 and TRBJ2-7; D possibly matches TRBD1 or TRBD2 (5 bases each). Looked up from germline, CDR1 is SQVTM and CDR2 is ANQGSEA. V shed 2 bases and J shed 3 bases, with 14 bases lying between them. CDR3 size: 14 residues.

This chain joins TRBV9 and TRBJ2-6; D not resolved. Trimming took 4 bases from V and 2 from J, leaving 7 bases between them. This CDR3 spans 14 amino acids. Germline V lookup: CDR1 SGDLS, CDR2 YYNGEE. In DNA form, the CDR3 reads TGTGCCAGCAGCCCTCCACCTGGGGCCAACGTCCTGACTTTC. It translates to CASSPPPGANVLTF. The variable domain in full, completed from reference TRBV9 and TRBJ2-6, reads DSGVTQTPKHLITATGQRVTLRCSPRSGDLSVYWYQQSLDQGLQFLIQYYNGEERAKGNILERFSAQQFPDLHSELNLSSLELGDSALYFCASSPPPGANVLTFGAGSRLTVL.

As to this clonotype: Germline is not matched at one junction end, which may reflect a read error. The chain combines TRBV25-1 with TRBJ2-3, with no clear D. The CDR3 has 13 residues. Germline V CDR1 and CDR2: MGHDK, SYGVNS. This chain's CDR3 is CPSSETRQSPQYF. In nucleotides, the CDR3 is TGTCCCAGCAGTGAGACCCGCCAATCGCCGCAGTATTTT.

The CDR3 sequence is CASSYSGSSTGELFF. The CDR3 DNA reads as TGTGCCAGCAGTTACTCCGGGTCTTCCACCGGGGAGCTGTTTTTT. The V gene is TRBV12-3 or TRBV12-4, the J gene TRBJ2-2; no clear D. The CDR3 is made up of 15 amino acids. V shed 4 bases and J shed 4 bases, with 13 bases lying between them.

The V gene is TRBV5-1, the J gene TRBJ2-3; D is unresolved. CDR3 length equals 12 residues. In germline, CDR1 is SGHRS, CDR2 YFSETQ. Trimming pared 8 bases from V and 1 base from J, leaving 8 bases between. Here the CDR3 reads CARLCCTDTQYF. In DNA form, the CDR3 reads TGCGCCAGATTGTGCTGCACAGATACGCAGTATTTT.

The genes are TRBV11-2 and TRBJ2-5, with 7 bases aligning to TRBD2. Germline lookup yields CDR1 SGHAT and CDR2 FQNNGV. CDR3 length: 18 amino acids. V lost 0 bases to trimming and J lost 2 bases; unmatched junction nucleotides: 12. For the CDR3, the DNA is TGTGCCAGCAGCTTAGAATATGGGTTGGCGGGAGTTCAAGAGACCCAGTACTTC. Its protein is CASSLEYGLAGVQETQYF.

This clonotype was observed a single time. The rearrangement links TRBV5-6 to TRBJ1-1; TRBD1 is a possible D gene (5 bases). Germline CDR1 and CDR2: SGHDT and YYEEEE. The CDR3 spans 14 residues. V gave up 0 bases and J gave up 7 bases, with 13 bases separating them. Here the CDR3 DNA reads TGTGCCAGCAGCTTGGGACAGAGTCGCGATGAAGCTTTCTTT. Protein sequence: CASSLGQSRDEAFF.

J is TRBJ1-1 and V is TRBV3-1; 7 bases are shared with TRBD1. V was clipped by 4 bases and J by 7 bases; unmatched bases: 0. This CDR3 region has 11 residues. Germline assignment: CDR1 LGHDT and CDR2 YNNKEL (reference sequence). The CDR3 here is CASSRDSEAFF. Here the CDR3 DNA reads TGTGCCAGCAGCCGGGACAGTGAAGCTTTCTTT. The whole variable domain, filled in from reference TRBV3-1 and TRBJ1-1, reads DTAVSQTPKYLVTQMGNDKSIKCEQNLGHDTMYWYKQDSKKFLKIMFSYNNKELIINETVPNRFSPKSPDKAHLNLHINSLELGDSAVYFCASSRDSEAFFGQGTRLTVV.